This record concerns one T cell receptor (beta chain) sequence. Antigen specificity is unknown. Per the germline V gene, CDR1 is MNHEY and CDR2 is SVGAGI. This CDR3 is 14 amino acids long. Trimming took 5 bases from V and 0 from J, leaving 10 bases between them. This record comes from a study of T cell responses to AZD1222 COVID-19 vaccine. Assay used: immunoSEQ multiplex PCR; TCRdb lists only in-frame clones, some missing. The repertoire holds 120,000 to 150,000 clones, approximately 91% seen once, with more than 1.5% in the top ten. General study findings and limits: Unmutated regions of variants are reportedly targeted by nearly half of spike-specific TCRs. A mostly white British donor set with more females was recruited, and clonal diversity was possibly underestimated.

The TCR comes from an adult who received the AZD1222 COVID-19 vaccine. The sample consisted of peripheral blood, taken 28 days after the second AZD1222 dose. V is TRBV6-5 and J is TRBJ1-1; TRBD1 is a possible D gene (5 bases). The CDR3: CASSPGTVNTEAFF. The CDR3 DNA sequence: TGTGCCAGCAGTCCGGGGACTGTGAACACTGAAGCTTTCTTT.